Presented here are 9 T cell receptor beta chains from one specimen sequenced in a study of neurological immune-mediated disorders. TCRdb ran MiXCR on the 5' RACE reads and lists one entry per CDR3 protein. The table shows about 89,000 distinct CDR3 sequences, with 2.5% to 3% occurring only once. The specimen was PBMCs. All receptors come from a woman aged 25 to 39 with multiple sclerosis.

This clonotype came up many times. The gene calls are TRBV29-1 and TRBJ2-7; D is unresolved. The germline V and J ends were trimmed by 7 bases and 2 bases, with 15 bases remaining between them. The CDR3 spans 13 residues. Germline lookup yields CDR1 SQVTM and CDR2 ANQGSEA. CDR3 residues: CSARLPSTYEQYF. Written as DNA, the CDR3 is TGCAGCGCGCGACTCCCGTCAACCTACGAGCAGTACTTC.

V usage is TRBV6-2 or TRBV6-3 and J usage is TRBJ1-1; D is ambiguous. The CDR3 spans 13 residues. Looked up from germline, CDR1 is MNHEY and CDR2 is SVGEGT. The germline V and J ends were trimmed by 2 bases and 7 bases, with 11 bases remaining between them. CDR3 coding DNA: TGTGCCAGCAGTTACACCGGCCAGGATGAAGCTTTCTTT. Translation gives CASSYTGQDEAFF.

In this sample, this clonotype turned up many times. This rearrangement joins TRBV7-8 to TRBJ2-2, with D possibly being TRBD1 (6 bases). Germline lookup yields CDR1 SGHVS and CDR2 FQNEAQ. With 1 base removed from V and 4 bases from J, the gap between germline ends came to 10 bases. The length of the CDR3 is 15 residues. This chain's CDR3 is CASSLGRTATGELFF. The CDR3 bases are TGTGCCAGCAGCTTAGGGAGGACAGCCACCGGGGAGCTGTTTTTT.

There are many counts of this clonotype. The V call is TRBV27, the J call TRBJ2-2; TRBD2 might be the D (5 bases). The CDR3 covers 16 residues. CDR1 MNHEY and CDR2 SMNVEV come from the germline V gene (reference sequence). Trimming cost V 7 bases and J 4 bases, with 19 bases left between them. In DNA form, the CDR3 reads TGTGCCAGCATCGCCCCTTCACTAGTGGGCACCGGGGAGCTGTTTTTT. This codes for CASIAPSLVGTGELFF.

Worth noting for this clonotype: This may be a read error, as it is one base from a much larger clone. This chain uses TRBV10-3 with TRBJ2-2; D is possibly TRBD2 (6 bases). The CDR3 has 15 residues. V lost 3 bases and J lost 3, with 11 bases in between. The germline V gene encodes CDR1 ENHRY and CDR2 SYGVKD. The CDR3 nucleotides read TGTGCCATCAGTGATCTAGCGACTGACACCGGGGAGCTGTTTTTT. This codes for CAISDLATDTGELFF.

This clonotype showed up many times. J is TRBJ2-5 and V is TRBV5-1, with 9 bases matching TRBD1. Germline V CDR1 and CDR2: SGHRS, YFSETQ. The CDR3 spans 15 residues. Losses at the gene ends were 2 bases for V and 2 bases for J; bases not matched to a gene: 4. This chain's CDR3 is CASSFSTGGQETQYF. The CDR3 nucleotides read TGCGCCAGCAGCTTTTCGACAGGGGGTCAAGAGACCCAGTACTTC.

This clonotype was seen many times. This rearrangement joins TRBV7-8 to TRBJ2-7; no definite D call. Trimming pared 6 bases from V and 5 bases from J, leaving 14 bases between. Germline loops: CDR1 SGHVS, CDR2 FQNEAQ. The CDR3 extends over 13 amino acids. CDR3 residues: CASRRLTLDEQYF. The CDR3 DNA reads as TGTGCCAGCAGGAGGTTAACCCTGGACGAGCAGTACTTC.

The table lists this clonotype with many counts. At one of its ends the junction is not consistent with the germline gene, which may arise from a read error. The chain links TRBV7-7 to TRBJ1-5; D perhaps matches TRBD1 (5 bases). In germline, CDR1 is SSHAT, CDR2 FNYEAQ (reference sequence). The CDR3 consists of 16 residues. Here the CDR3 reads CASSLQARRSNQPQHF. The CDR3 region has the DNA TGTGCTAGCAGCTTACAGGCCAGGAGATCCAATCAGCCCCAGCATTTT.

This clonotype has at least ten counts. J is TRBJ1-1 and V is TRBV3-1; TRBD1 aligns across 9 bases. Germline CDR1 reads LGHDT; CDR2 reads YNNKEL (reference sequence). The CDR3 has 14 amino acids. Trimming took 4 bases from V and 5 from J; bases not matched to a gene: 5. CDR3 nucleotide sequence: TGTGCCAGCAGCCGGGGGACAGGGACGACTGAAGCTTTCTTT. This codes for CASSRGTGTTEAFF.